One and the same sample provided the 13 T cell receptor beta chains below, sequenced in a study of shared clonotypes between healthy human individuals. Assay: immunoSEQ multiplex PCR; the TCRdb copy retains only in-frame clones and omits some. The table lists over 750,000 clones, 95% to 97% of them singletons, with over 0.2% in the top ten. Terminally differentiated effector memory CD45RA+ cells were excluded from the naive CD8 cells, which were CD45RO-negative and positively selected for CCR7. The sample comprised naive CD8+ T cells sorted from blood. The receptors shown here come from a man between 25 and 39 years old in good health.

This clone was counted once. The chain links TRBV20-1 to TRBJ1-1; D call uncertain. Trimming cost V 6 bases and J 10 bases, with 12 bases left between them. CDR1 DFQATT and CDR2 SNEGSKA come from the germline V gene (reference sequence). The CDR3 loop spans 10 amino acids. The CDR3 bases are TGCAGTGCCGGAGGGCTCGGAGCTTTCTTT. It is translated as CSAGGLGAFF.

V usage is TRBV5-5 and J usage is TRBJ2-5, with TRBD2 as a possible D gene (5 bases). The germline V gene encodes CDR1 SGHKS and CDR2 YYEKEE (reference sequence). With 0 bases removed from V and 5 bases from J, the gap between germline ends came to 20 bases. CDR3 length: 17 amino acids. CDR3 nucleotides: TGTGCCAGCAGCTTGGCTACGGATAGCGAGTATATGGAGACCCAGTACTTC. Translation: CASSLATDSEYMETQYF. Variable domain in full (rest from reference TRBV5-5 and TRBJ2-5): DAGVTQSPTHLIKTRGQQVTLRCSPISGHKSVSWYQQVLGQGPQFIFQYYEKEERGRGNFPDRFSARQFPNYSSELNVNALLLGDSALYLCASSLATDSEYMETQYFGPGTRLLVL.

This chain uses TRBV6-5 with TRBJ1-3; D not resolved. CDR3 length: 16 residues. Trimming removed 3 bases at V and 0 bases at J, with 12 bases between. Germline CDR1 reads MNHEY; CDR2 reads SVGAGI. CDR3 DNA: TGTGCCAGCAGTTATATGTGGGTAAGCTCTGGAAACACCATATATTTT. Protein: CASSYMWVSSGNTIYF.

V is TRBV5-5 and J is TRBJ2-3; maybe TRBD2 (5 bases). The germline V gene encodes CDR1 SGHKS and CDR2 YYEKEE (reference sequence). This CDR3 region has 19 residues. Trimming removed 1 base at V and 3 bases at J, with 24 bases between. The CDR3 region is CASSLNPFERGGVTDTQYF. The CDR3 bases are TGTGCCAGCAGCTTGAACCCCTTCGAGAGAGGAGGTGTGACAGATACGCAGTATTTT. The complete variable domain, with remaining parts taken from reference TRBV5-5 and TRBJ2-3, reads DAGVTQSPTHLIKTRGQQVTLRCSPISGHKSVSWYQQVLGQGPQFIFQYYEKEERGRGNFPDRFSARQFPNYSSELNVNALLLGDSALYLCASSLNPFERGGVTDTQYFGPGTRLTVL.

V is TRBV5-6 and J is TRBJ2-7; D unclear. The CDR3 has 13 residues. The germline V and J ends were trimmed by 0 bases and 6 bases, with 10 bases remaining between them. Germline assignment: CDR1 SGHDT and CDR2 YYEEEE. CDR3 loop: CASSLGARGEQYF. CDR3 sequence (DNA): TGTGCCAGCAGCTTGGGGGCGCGTGGCGAGCAGTACTTC.

Remarks on this clone: This specimen includes other DNA sequences encoding the same CDR3. The chain links TRBV4-1 to TRBJ2-3, with D uncertain. V was shortened by 0 bases and J by 0 bases, with 4 bases between the two germline ends. The CDR3 spans 14 residues. Germline loops: CDR1 MGHRA, CDR2 YSYEKL. The CDR3 nucleotides are TGCGCCAGCAGCCAAGACGCCAGCACAGATACGCAGTATTTT. It yields the protein CASSQDASTDTQYF.

The CDR3 bases are TGTGCCAGCAGTGAAGCGCTGTATGGGGGATCCTACGAGCAGTACTTC. It yields the protein CASSEALYGGSYEQYF. The gene calls are TRBV6-1 and TRBJ2-7; D may be TRBD1 or TRBD2 (5 bases each). V was trimmed by 0 bases and J by 1 base, leaving 13 bases between them. Per germline, CDR1 MNHNS and CDR2 SASEGT. This CDR3 has 16 amino acids.

The chain couples TRBV27 to TRBJ1-1; no definite D call. Trimming left V 3 bases short and J 4 bases short, with 9 bases between. The CDR3 length is 13 residues. The germline gives CDR1 MNHEY, CDR2 SMNVEV (reference sequence). The CDR3 here is CASSFGWGTEAFF. CDR3 DNA sequence: TGTGCCAGCAGTTTCGGGTGGGGCACTGAAGCTTTCTTT.

The chain has TRBV27 and TRBJ2-3; unclear D gene. Trimming left V 4 bases short and J 2 bases short, with 19 bases between. The germline V gene has CDR1 MNHEY and CDR2 SMNVEV (reference sequence). This CDR3 comprises 17 residues. DNA of the CDR3: TGTGCCAGCAGTTCTAGAGGTGTTGCGGTCGCCACAGATACGCAGTATTTT. Protein sequence: CASSSRGVAVATDTQYF.

This chain links TRBV27 with TRBJ2-5; tentatively, D is TRBD1 (5 bases). The CDR3 extends over 13 amino acids. CDR1 and CDR2 (germline): MNHEY, SMNVEV (reference sequence). Trimming removed 6 bases at V and 0 bases at J, with 8 bases between. As DNA, the CDR3 is TGTGCCAGCAGCCTACAGGACCAAGAGACCCAGTACTTC. Translated: CASSLQDQETQYF.

The genes are TRBV28 and TRBJ1-2, with TRBD1 matching 7 bases. The CDR3 loop spans 14 amino acids. V was clipped by 6 bases and J by 5 bases; unmatched bases: 9. Germline values: CDR1 MDHEN, CDR2 SYDVKM. CDR3 protein: CASRPTGDRYGYTF. The CDR3 DNA reads as TGTGCCAGCAGACCCACAGGGGACCGGTATGGCTACACCTTC.

The chain links TRBV13 to TRBJ2-2; 8 positions agree with TRBD2. The CDR3 length is 16 residues. With V trimmed by 4 bases and J by 0 bases, 4 bases remained unmatched. Germline CDR1 and CDR2: PRHDT and FYEKMQ (reference sequence). The CDR3 bases are TGTGCCAGCAGCTCTCCGGGACTAGCGAACACCGGGGAGCTGTTTTTT. This codes for CASSSPGLANTGELFF. The full variable domain, with the rest looked up from reference TRBV13 and TRBJ2-2, is AAGVIQSPRHLIKEKRETATLKCYPIPRHDTVYWYQQGPGQDPQFLISFYEKMQSDKGSIPDRFSAQQFSDYHSELNMSSLELGDSALYFCASSSPGLANTGELFFGEGSRLTVL.

About this clone itself: The sample holds other DNA sequences that translate to the same CDR3. The rearrangement links TRBV5-1 to TRBJ2-1; 9 bases match TRBD2. The CDR3 runs 17 residues. CDR1 and CDR2 (germline): SGHRS, YFSETQ. The trim removed 0 bases at V and 7 bases at J, leaving 11 bases unmatched. The CDR3 region is CASSLEGLAGGGNEQFF. In nucleotides, the CDR3 is TGCGCCAGCAGCTTGGAAGGTCTCGCGGGAGGGGGTAATGAGCAGTTCTTC.